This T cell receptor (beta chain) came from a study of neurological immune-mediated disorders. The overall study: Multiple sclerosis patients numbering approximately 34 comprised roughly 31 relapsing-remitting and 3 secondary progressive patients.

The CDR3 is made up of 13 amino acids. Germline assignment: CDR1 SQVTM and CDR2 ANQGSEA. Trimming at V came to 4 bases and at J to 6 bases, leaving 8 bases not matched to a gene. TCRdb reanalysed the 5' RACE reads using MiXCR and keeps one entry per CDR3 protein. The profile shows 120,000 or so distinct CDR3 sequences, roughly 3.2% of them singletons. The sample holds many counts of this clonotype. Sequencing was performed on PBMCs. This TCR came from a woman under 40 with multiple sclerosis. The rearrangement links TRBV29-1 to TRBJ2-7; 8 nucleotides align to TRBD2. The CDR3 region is CSVGKRESFEQYF. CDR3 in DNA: TGCAGCGTTGGGAAGCGGGAGAGTTTCGAGCAGTACTTC.